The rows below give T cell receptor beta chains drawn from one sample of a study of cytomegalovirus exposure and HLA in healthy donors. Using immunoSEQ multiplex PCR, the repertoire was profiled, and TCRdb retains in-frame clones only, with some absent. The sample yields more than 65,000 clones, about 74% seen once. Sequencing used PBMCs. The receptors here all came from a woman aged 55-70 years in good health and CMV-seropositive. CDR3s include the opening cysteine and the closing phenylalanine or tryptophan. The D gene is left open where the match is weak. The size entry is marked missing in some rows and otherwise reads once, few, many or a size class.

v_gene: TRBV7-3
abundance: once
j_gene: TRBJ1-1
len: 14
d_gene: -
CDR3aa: CASRLDSRNTEAFF
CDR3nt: TGTGCCAGCAGACTGGACAGCCGGAACACTGAAGCTTTCTTT

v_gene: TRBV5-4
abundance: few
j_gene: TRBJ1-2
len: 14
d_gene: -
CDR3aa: CASSLDGSNYGYTF
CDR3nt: TGTGCCAGCAGCTTGGACGGTTCTAACTATGGCTACACCTTC

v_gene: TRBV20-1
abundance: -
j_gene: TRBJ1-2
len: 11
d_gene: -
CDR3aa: CSATPPEGYTF
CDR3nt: TGCAGTGCTACGCCGCCTGAGGGCTACACCTTC

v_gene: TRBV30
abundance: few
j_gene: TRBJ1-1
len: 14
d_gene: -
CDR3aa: CAWSVRQVETEAFF
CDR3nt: TGTGCCTGGAGTGTACGGCAGGTGGAAACTGAAGCTTTCTTT

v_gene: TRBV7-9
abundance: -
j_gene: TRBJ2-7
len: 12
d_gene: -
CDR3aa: CASSQSPYEQYF
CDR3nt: TGTGCCAGCAGCCAGTCCCCCTACGAGCAGTACTTC

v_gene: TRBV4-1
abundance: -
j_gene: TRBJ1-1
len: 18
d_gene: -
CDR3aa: CASSQDPRGVGVGTEAFF
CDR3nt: TGCGCCAGCAGCCAAGATCCCAGGGGAGTAGGTGTAGGCACTGAAGCTTTCTTT

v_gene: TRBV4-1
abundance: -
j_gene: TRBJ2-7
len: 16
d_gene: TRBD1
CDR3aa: CASSPPGQVGAYEQYF
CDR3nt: TGCGCCAGCAGCCCCCCAGGACAGGTTGGAGCCTACGAGCAGTACTTC

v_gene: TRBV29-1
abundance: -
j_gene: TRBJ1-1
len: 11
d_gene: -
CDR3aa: CSVAGQTEAFF
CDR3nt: TGCAGCGTTGCCGGACAGACTGAAGCTTTCTTT

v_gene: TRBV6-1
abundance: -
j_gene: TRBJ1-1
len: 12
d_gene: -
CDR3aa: CASSETAGKAFF
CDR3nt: TGTGCCAGCAGTGAAACAGCAGGGAAGGCTTTCTTT

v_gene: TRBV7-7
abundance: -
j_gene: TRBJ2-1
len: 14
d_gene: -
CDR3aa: CASSNRVQGDEQFF
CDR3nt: TGTGCTAGCAGCAACAGGGTCCAGGGTGATGAGCAGTTCTTC

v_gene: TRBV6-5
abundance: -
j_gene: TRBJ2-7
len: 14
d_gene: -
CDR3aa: CASSYSDRFYEQYF
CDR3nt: TGTGCCAGCAGTTATTCCGACAGGTTCTACGAGCAGTACTTC

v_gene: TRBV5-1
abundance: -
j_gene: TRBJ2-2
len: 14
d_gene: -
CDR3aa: CASSKTGTTGELFF
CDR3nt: TGCGCCAGCAGCAAAACAGGGACGACCGGGGAGCTGTTTTTT

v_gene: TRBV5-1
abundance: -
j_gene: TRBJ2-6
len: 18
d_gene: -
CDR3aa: CASSLATVATSGANVLTF
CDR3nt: TGCGCCAGCAGCTTGGCCACGGTCGCCACCTCTGGGGCCAACGTCCTGACTTTC

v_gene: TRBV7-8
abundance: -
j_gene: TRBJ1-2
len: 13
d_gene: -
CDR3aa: CASSKDRLERYTF
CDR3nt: TGTGCCAGCAGCAAAGACAGGTTAGAGCGCTACACCTTC

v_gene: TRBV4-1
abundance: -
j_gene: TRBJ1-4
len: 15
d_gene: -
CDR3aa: CASSQPLGAREKLFF
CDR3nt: TGCGCCAGCAGCCAGCCTTTGGGGGCGCGGGAAAAACTGTTTTTT

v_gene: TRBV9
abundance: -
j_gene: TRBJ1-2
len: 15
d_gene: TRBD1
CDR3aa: CASSPSPTGNYGYTF
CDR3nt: TGTGCCAGCAGCCCCAGCCCGACAGGGAACTATGGCTACACCTTC

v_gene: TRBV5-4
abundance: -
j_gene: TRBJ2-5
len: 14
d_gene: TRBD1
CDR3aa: CASSLGGQTETQYF
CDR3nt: TGTGCCAGCAGCTTGGGGGGACAGACGGAGACCCAGTACTTC

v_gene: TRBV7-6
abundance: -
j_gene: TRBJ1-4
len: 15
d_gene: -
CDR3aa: CASSSAGVSGEKLFF
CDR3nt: TGTGCCAGCAGCTCTGCAGGGGTTTCGGGTGAAAAACTGTTTTTT

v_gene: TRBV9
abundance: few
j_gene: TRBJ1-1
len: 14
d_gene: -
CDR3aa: CASSDLTGNTEAFF
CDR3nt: TGTGCCAGCAGCGATCTGACAGGGAACACTGAAGCTTTCTTT

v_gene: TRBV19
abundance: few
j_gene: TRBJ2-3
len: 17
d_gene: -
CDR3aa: CASSTETTLTSTDTQYF
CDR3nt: TGTGCCAGTAGTACCGAGACTACTTTAACAAGCACAGATACGCAGTATTTT

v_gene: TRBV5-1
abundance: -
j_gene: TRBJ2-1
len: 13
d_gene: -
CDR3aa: CASSLTGTHEQFF
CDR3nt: TGCGCCAGCAGCTTGACAGGGACCCATGAGCAGTTCTTC

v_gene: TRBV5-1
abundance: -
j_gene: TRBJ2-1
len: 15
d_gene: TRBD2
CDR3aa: CASSAELAGGDEQFF
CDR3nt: TGCGCCAGCAGCGCCGAACTAGCGGGGGGGGATGAGCAGTTCTTC

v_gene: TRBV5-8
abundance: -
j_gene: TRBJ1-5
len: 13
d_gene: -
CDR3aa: CASSFGGEQPQHF
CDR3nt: TGTGCCAGCAGCTTTGGGGGGGAGCAGCCCCAGCATTTT

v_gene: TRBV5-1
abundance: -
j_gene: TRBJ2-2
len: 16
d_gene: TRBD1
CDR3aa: CASSPINQGAGGELFF
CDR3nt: TGCGCCAGCAGCCCGATCAACCAGGGGGCCGGCGGGGAGCTGTTTTTT

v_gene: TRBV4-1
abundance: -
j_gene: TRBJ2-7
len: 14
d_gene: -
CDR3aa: CASSQTGAVDEQYF
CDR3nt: TGCGCCAGCAGCCAAACGGGAGCGGTCGACGAGCAGTACTTC

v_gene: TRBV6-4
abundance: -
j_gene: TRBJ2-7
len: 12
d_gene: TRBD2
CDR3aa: CASRGGSDEQYF
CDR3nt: TGTGCCAGCAGGGGGGGGAGCGACGAGCAGTACTTC

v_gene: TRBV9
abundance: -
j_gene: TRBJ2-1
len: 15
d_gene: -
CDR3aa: CASSVEGDRYNEQFF
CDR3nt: TGTGCCAGCAGCGTAGAGGGGGACCGTTACAATGAGCAGTTCTTC

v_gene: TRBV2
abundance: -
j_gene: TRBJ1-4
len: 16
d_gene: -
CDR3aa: CASRLEERATNEKLFF
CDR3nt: TGTGCCAGCAGACTCGAAGAGCGGGCAACTAATGAAAAACTGTTTTTT

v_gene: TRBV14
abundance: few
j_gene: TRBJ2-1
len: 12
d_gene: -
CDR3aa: CASSRAFNEQFF
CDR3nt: TGTGCCAGCAGCCGGGCTTTCAATGAGCAGTTCTTC

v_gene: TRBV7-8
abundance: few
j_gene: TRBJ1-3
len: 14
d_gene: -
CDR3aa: CASSHQGHGNTIYF
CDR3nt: TGTGCCAGCTCCCATCAGGGACATGGAAACACCATATATTTT

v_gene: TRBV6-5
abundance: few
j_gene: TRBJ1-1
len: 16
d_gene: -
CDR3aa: CASSYSYRQRNTEAFF
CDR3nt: TGTGCCAGCAGTTACTCGTATCGACAGAGAAACACTGAAGCTTTCTTT

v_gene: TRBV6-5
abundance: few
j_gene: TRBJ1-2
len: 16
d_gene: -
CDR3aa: CASSYLPGQGKDGYTF
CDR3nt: TGTGCCAGCAGTTACCTCCCTGGACAAGGAAAGGATGGCTACACCTTC

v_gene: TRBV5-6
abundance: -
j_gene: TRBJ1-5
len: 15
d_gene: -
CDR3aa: CASSLAGGANQPQHF
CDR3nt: TGTGCCAGCAGCTTGGCGGGGGGCGCCAATCAGCCCCAGCATTTT

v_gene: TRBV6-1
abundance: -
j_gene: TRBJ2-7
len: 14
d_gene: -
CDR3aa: CASSTNRPTYEQYF
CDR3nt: TGTGCCAGCAGTACCAACAGGCCCACCTACGAGCAGTACTTC

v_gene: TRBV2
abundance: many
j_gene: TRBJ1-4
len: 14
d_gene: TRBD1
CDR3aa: CASNEDREGEKLFF
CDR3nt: TGTGCCAGCAACGAGGACAGGGAAGGGGAAAAACTGTTTTTT

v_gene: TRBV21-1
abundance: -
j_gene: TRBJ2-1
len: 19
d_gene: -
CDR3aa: CASSTCGLGGGRVYNEQFF
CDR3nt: TGTGCCAGCAGCACCTGTGGGTTAGGTGGCGGGAGGGTTTACAATGAGCAGTTCTTC

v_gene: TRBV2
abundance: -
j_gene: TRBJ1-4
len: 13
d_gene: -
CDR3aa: CASSNQGLEKLFF
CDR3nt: TGTGCCAGCAGTAATCAGGGATTGGAAAAACTGTTTTTT

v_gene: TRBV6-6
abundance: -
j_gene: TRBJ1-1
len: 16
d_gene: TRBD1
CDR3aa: CASSPNRGQRNTEAFF
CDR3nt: TGTGCCAGCAGTCCGAACAGGGGGCAGAGGAACACTGAAGCTTTCTTT

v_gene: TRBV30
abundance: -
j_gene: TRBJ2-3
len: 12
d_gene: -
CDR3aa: CAWSVRRDTQYF
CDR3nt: TGTGCCTGGAGTGTAAGGCGGGATACGCAGTATTTT

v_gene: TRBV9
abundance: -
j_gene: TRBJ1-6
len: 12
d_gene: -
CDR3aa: CASSVGGHPLHF
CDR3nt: TGTGCCAGCAGCGTAGGGGGGCATCCCCTCCACTTT

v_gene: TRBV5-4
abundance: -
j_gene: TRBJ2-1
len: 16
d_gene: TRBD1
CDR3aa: CASSFGFGTGQNEQFF
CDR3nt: TGTGCCAGCAGCTTTGGGTTTGGGACAGGCCAGAATGAGCAGTTCTTC

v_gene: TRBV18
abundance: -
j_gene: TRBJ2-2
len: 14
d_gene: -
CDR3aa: CASSPPRNTGELFF
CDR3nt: TGTGCCAGCTCACCACCGAGGAATACCGGGGAGCTGTTTTTT